The sample holds a few counts of the clone carrying this TCR beta chain. Its antigen is not identified. These data originate in a study of cytomegalovirus exposure and HLA in healthy donors. Study findings and constraints: Among the CMV-associated chains, a few were confirmed in vitro as specific for CMV antigens. The study flagged roughly 160 TCR beta chains as cytomegalovirus-associated.

The primer mix had 60 Vbeta and 13 Jbeta primers. Produced via immunoSEQ multiplex PCR; TCRdb's table is partial and in-frame only. The data show some 150,000 clones, 70% to 80% seen once. Per the germline V gene, CDR1 is LNHDA and CDR2 is SQIVND (reference sequence). Trimming took 7 bases from V and 1 from J, leaving 23 bases between them. CDR3 length equals 18 residues. Healthy bone marrow donors made up the donor group. This sequence originates from a female donor in good health and CMV-seronegative. Sequenced sample: PBMCs. The chain is built from TRBV19 and TRBJ1-5; the D gene is possibly TRBD1 (5 bases). Here the CDR3 reads CASTISYSGVRSNQPQHF. In DNA form, the CDR3 reads TGTGCCAGTACAATTAGTTATTCGGGGGTTAGAAGCAATCAGCCCCAGCATTTT.